The 9 T cell receptor beta chains reported below all come from one sample, sequenced in a study of T cells in Graves' hyperthyroidism and ophthalmopathy. Amplified TCR beta CDR3 regions derived from RNA transcripts. The HTBI set primed first-round TCR CDR3 RT-PCR. TCRdb passed the multiplex PCR reads through MiXCR, listing each CDR3 protein once. Of around 400,000 distinct CDR3 sequences in the sample, 15% to 17% are singletons; the top ten hold around a quarter. The sequenced sample was blood. The receptors derive from a woman under 30 with Graves' hyperthyroidism that later progressed to Graves' ophthalmopathy.

This clonotype has at least ten counts. V usage is TRBV12-3 or TRBV12-4 and J usage is TRBJ2-1; D may be TRBD2 (5 bases). With 2 bases removed from V and 7 bases from J, the gap between germline ends came to 6 bases. The CDR3 length is 12 residues. CDR3: CASSLRRNEQFF. The CDR3, as DNA: TGTGCCAGCAGTTTAAGGAGGAATGAGCAGTTCTTC.

About this clonotype: At one end the junction does not follow the germline gene, possibly because of a read error. This chain links TRBV7-7 with TRBJ2-7; possible D gene TRBD1, 6 bases. The V gene's germline CDR1 is SSHAT and CDR2 FNYEAQ (reference sequence). The CDR3 totals 13 residues. The DNA for the CDR3 is TGTGCTAGCAGCTCGACCCGGGACACGACGCAGTACTTC. Translating it yields CASSSTRDTTQYF.

This clonotype was observed at least ten times. This chain links TRBV7-9 with TRBJ2-1; 11 bases agree with TRBD2. CDR1 is SEHNR and CDR2 is FQNEAQ in the germline V gene (reference sequence). The V and J ends lost 5 bases and 3 bases, in that order; junction bases with no gene match: 6. This CDR3 is 16 amino acids long. The CDR3 spells CASSPPGLADYNEQFF. The CDR3 DNA sequence: TGTGCCAGCAGCCCTCCGGGACTAGCGGACTACAATGAGCAGTTCTTC.

In its sample, this clonotype was seen many times. The chain recombines TRBV20-1 with TRBJ1-1, with D uncertain. Trimming removed 4 bases from V and 6 bases from J, with 18 bases in between. CDR3 size: 14 residues. Germline V lookup: CDR1 DFQATT, CDR2 SNEGSKA (reference sequence). CDR3 protein: CSAMNRPMDPEAFF. The CDR3 DNA sequence: TGCAGTGCTATGAATCGCCCGATGGACCCTGAAGCTTTCTTT.

This clonotype was recorded many times. The rearrangement links TRBV18 to TRBJ2-3, with unresolved D. From germline, CDR1 is KGHSH and CDR2 LQKENI. V was pared by 3 bases and J by 1 base, with 5 bases between. This CDR3 contains 13 residues. The CDR3 nucleotides are TGTGCCAGCTCACCCACAGGCACAGATACGCAGTATTTT. Translating it yields CASSPTGTDTQYF.

This rearrangement joins TRBV20-1 to TRBJ2-7; D not resolved. The germline CDR1 and CDR2 sequences are DFQATT and SNEGSKA (reference sequence). With 1 base removed from V and 0 bases from J, the gap between germline ends came to 7 bases. The CDR3 totals 13 residues. CDR3: CSARGYTSYEQYF. DNA of the CDR3: TGCAGTGCTAGAGGTTACACCTCCTACGAGCAGTACTTC.

The chain is built from TRBV20-1 and TRBJ2-1, with 11 positions matching TRBD2. CDR1 and CDR2 from the germline V gene are DFQATT and SNEGSKA (reference sequence). V trimming: 6 bases; J trimming: 1 base; junction bases outside the gene matches: 5. The CDR3 extends over 15 amino acids. CDR3: CSAPSSGGSYNEQFF. CDR3 nucleotide sequence: TGCAGTGCGCCTTCTAGCGGGGGGTCCTACAATGAGCAGTTCTTC.

Only a few counts were recorded for this clonotype. The gene calls are TRBV6-1 and TRBJ2-5; D remains ambiguous. Germline V gives CDR1 MNHNS, CDR2 SASEGT. The V end lost 8 bases, the J end lost 9 bases, and 13 bases lay between the germline ends. There are 11 residues in the CDR3. The CDR3 DNA reads TGTGCCAGCGGATACCCATCTGCCCAGTACTTC. Its protein product is CASGYPSAQYF.

This clonotype was observed many times. The genes are TRBV2 and TRBJ2-5, with D tentatively TRBD2 (6 bases). The germline V gene has CDR1 SNHLY and CDR2 FYNNEI. V dropped 4 bases and J dropped 3 bases, with 6 bases sitting between them. CDR3 length: 12 residues. CDR3 bases: TGTGCCAGCAGTGCGGGGGAAGAGACCCAGTACTTC. It yields the protein CASSAGEETQYF.